A selection of T cell receptor beta chains follows, all from one sample in a study of blood T cell repertoires in COVID-19. Assay: immunoSEQ multiplex PCR; the TCRdb copy retains only in-frame clones and omits some. The table includes 35,000 to 55,000 clones, around 89% detected once. The specimen was peripheral blood. The receptor set was obtained from a human donor in a cohort sampled during active COVID-19. Each CDR3 is given without its conserved first and last residue.

v_gene	j_gene	CDR3aa
TRBV7-7	TRBJ2-3	ASSSTAGAGTDTQY
TRBV6-8	TRBJ1-1	ASRRWEGQANTEAF
TRBV2	TRBJ1-1	ASSEADRLAF
TRBV4-1	TRBJ2-1	ASSQETGLYNEQF
TRBV12-3/TRBV12-4	TRBJ2-2	ASSMEGGELF
TRBV5-4	TRBJ1-4	ASSFRGTSSEKLF
TRBV3-1/TRBV3-2	TRBJ2-5	ASSQLSGRETQY
TRBV5-1	TRBJ2-7	ASSLGGGRAGYEQY
TRBV10-3	TRBJ2-4	AISPGGAKNIQY
TRBV7-3	TRBJ1-1	ASSDRVGTEAF
TRBV9	TRBJ1-6	ASSGATGNPSPLH
TRBV5-6	TRBJ2-6	ASSSALLRAGANVLT
TRBV4-2	TRBJ2-3	ASSQDHSNTDTQY
TRBV28	TRBJ2-4	ASSSDGLDRYIQY
TRBV4-3	TRBJ2-7	ASSPTGGAHYEQY
TRBV7-9	TRBJ1-5	ASSLGGGGQPQH
TRBV6-5	TRBJ1-1	ASRGIPNTEAF
TRBV9	TRBJ1-2	ASSVGTGDTNYGYT
TRBV28	TRBJ1-2	ASSLAGRGSDGYT
TRBV28	TRBJ1-5	ASIRGVSNQPQH
TRBV29-1	TRBJ2-5	SVVPKGLRETQY
TRBV7-2	TRBJ2-5	ASSFPSIIETQY
TRBV7-3	TRBJ2-1	ASSLSSGKGDNEQF
TRBV19	TRBJ2-1	ASGKFRDREGNEQF
TRBV5-1	TRBJ1-1	ASSYGTLVAEAF
TRBV29-1	TRBJ2-2	SAGGGGATGELF
TRBV19	TRBJ1-5	ASRQGYSNQPQH
TRBV10-2	TRBJ2-3	ASITSGVSTDTQY
TRBV5-1	TRBJ1-2	ASSLKVQGSGYT
TRBV20-1	TRBJ2-7	SASKTVFLYEQY
TRBV5-1	TRBJ2-7	ASSSPTSGSYHEQY
TRBV6-1	TRBJ2-5	ASSERRRGDRQETQY
TRBV6-6	TRBJ2-5	ASSSSFETQY
TRBV5-1	TRBJ2-1	ASSPLTDNNEQF
TRBV9	TRBJ2-3	ASSVATSRGAPDTQY
TRBV6-5	TRBJ1-1	AVPSGGRTEAF
TRBV3-1/TRBV3-2	TRBJ1-4	ASSPAEGRGDNEKLF
TRBV6-5	TRBJ2-3	ASSSGGPVTDTQY
TRBV7-9	TRBJ1-5	ASSGQGGNQPQH
TRBV9	TRBJ2-3	ANPLAGGSTDTQY
TRBV29-1	TRBJ2-2	SVVPVGAANTGELF
TRBV5-1	TRBJ2-2	ASRKNLAGEQAGELF